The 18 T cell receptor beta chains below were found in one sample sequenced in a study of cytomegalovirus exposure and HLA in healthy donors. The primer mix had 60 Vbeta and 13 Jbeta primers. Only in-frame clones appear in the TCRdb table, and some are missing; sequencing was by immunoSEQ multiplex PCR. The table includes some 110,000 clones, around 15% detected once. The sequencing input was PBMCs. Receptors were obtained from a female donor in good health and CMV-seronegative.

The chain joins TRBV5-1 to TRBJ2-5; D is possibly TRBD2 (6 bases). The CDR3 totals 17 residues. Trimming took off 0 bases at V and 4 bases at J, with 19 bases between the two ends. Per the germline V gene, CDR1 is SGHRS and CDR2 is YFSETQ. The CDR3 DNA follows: TGCGCCAGCAGCTTGGAAAAGTTTAGGCGGGGAAGAGAGACCCAGTACTTC. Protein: CASSLEKFRRGRETQYF.

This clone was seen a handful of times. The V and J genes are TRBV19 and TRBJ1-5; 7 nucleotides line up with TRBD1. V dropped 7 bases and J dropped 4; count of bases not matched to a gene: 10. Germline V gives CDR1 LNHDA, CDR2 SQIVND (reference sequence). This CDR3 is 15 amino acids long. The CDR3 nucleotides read TGTGCCAGTACCCAAGACAGGGTGGCGAATCAGCCCCAGCATTTT. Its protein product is CASTQDRVANQPQHF.

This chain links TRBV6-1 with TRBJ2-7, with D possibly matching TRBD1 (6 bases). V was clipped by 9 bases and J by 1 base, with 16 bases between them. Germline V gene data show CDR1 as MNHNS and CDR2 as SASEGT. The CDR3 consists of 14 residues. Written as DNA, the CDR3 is TGTGCCAGTCTAGCAGGACAGTTTTCCTACGAGCAGTACTTC. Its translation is CASLAGQFSYEQYF.

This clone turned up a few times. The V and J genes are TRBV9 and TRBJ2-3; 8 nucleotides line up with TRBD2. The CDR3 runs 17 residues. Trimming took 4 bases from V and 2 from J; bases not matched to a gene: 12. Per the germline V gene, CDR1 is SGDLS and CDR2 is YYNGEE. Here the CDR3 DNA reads TGTGCCAGCAGCCCACGGGGAAGCGGGGGCAACACAGATACGCAGTATTTT. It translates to CASSPRGSGGNTDTQYF.

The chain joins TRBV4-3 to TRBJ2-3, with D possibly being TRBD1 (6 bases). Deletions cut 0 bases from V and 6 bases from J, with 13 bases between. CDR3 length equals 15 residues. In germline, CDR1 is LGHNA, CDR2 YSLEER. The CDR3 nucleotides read TGCGCCAGCAGCCAAGATCCGGGACATACGGATACGCAGTATTTT. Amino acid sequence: CASSQDPGHTDTQYF.

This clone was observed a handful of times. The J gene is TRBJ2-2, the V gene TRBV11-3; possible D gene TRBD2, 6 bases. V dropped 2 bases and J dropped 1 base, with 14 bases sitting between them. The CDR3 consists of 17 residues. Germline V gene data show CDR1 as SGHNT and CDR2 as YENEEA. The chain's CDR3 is CASSLNGDLKNTGELFF. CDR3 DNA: TGTGCCAGCAGCTTAAACGGGGACTTAAAGAACACCGGGGAGCTGTTTTTT.

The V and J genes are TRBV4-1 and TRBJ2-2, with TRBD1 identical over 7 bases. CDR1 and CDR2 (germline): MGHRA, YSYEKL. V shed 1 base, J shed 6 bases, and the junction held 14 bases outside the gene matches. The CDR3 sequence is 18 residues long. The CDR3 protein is CASSQGQGHPIVAGELFF. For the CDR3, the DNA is TGCGCCAGCAGCCAAGGACAGGGACACCCGATCGTGGCCGGGGAGCTGTTTTTT.

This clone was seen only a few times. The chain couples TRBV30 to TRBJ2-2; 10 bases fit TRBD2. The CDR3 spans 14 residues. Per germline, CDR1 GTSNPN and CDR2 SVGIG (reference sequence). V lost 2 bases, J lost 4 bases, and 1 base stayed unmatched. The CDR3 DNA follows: TGTGCCTGGAGTAGCGGGAGGGGCACCGGGGAGCTGTTTTTT. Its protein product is CAWSSGRGTGELFF.

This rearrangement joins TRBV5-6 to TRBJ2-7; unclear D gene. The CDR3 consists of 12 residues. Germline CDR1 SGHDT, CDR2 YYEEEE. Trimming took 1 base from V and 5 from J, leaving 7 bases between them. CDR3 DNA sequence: TGTGCCAGCAGCTTGAAATTTAACGAGCAGTACTTC. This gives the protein CASSLKFNEQYF.

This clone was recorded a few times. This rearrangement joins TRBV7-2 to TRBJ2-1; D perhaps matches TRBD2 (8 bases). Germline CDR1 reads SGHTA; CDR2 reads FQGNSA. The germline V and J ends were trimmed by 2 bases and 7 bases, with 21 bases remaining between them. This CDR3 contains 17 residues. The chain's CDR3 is CASSLRGLSGSGNEQFF. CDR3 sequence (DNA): TGTGCCAGCAGCTTAAGGGGGCTAAGCGGGAGCGGGAATGAGCAGTTCTTC.

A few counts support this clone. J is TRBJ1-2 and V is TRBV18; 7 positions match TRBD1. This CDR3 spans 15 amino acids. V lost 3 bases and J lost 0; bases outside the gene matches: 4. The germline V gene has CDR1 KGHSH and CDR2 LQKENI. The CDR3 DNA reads TGTGCCAGCTCACCCCGGGACAGCTCTAACTATGGCTACACCTTC. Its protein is CASSPRDSSNYGYTF.

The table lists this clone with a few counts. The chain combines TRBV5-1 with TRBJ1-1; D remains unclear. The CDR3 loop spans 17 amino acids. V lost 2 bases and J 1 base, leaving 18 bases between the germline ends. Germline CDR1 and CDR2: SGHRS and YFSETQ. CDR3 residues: CASSFSGISQWNTEAFF. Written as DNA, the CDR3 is TGCGCCAGCAGCTTCTCCGGGATAAGTCAATGGAACACTGAAGCTTTCTTT.

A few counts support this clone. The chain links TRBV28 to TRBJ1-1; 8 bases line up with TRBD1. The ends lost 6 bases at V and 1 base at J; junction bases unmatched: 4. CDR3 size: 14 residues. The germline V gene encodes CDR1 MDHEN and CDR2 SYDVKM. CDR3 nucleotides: TGTGCCAGCAGGCACGGGACAGGGAACACTGAAGCTTTCTTT. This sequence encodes CASRHGTGNTEAFF. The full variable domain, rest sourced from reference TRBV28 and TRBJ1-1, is DVKVTQSSRYLVKRTGEKVFLECVQDMDHENMFWYRQDPGLGLRLIYFSYDVKMKEKGDIPEGYSVSREKKERFSLILESASTNQTSMYLCASRHGTGNTEAFFGQGTRLTVV.

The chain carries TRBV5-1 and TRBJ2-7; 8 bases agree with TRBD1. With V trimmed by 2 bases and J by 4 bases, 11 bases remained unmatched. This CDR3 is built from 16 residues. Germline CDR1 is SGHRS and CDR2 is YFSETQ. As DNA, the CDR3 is TGCGCCAGCAGCTTTCAACCCGGCCAGGGGGCTTACGAGCAGTACTTC. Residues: CASSFQPGQGAYEQYF.

CDR3 residues: CASSPARGEKLFF. The CDR3 region has the DNA TGTGCCAGCTCACCGGCGCGAGGCGAAAAACTGTTTTTT. The chain joins TRBV18 to TRBJ1-4; D remains ambiguous. Germline values: CDR1 KGHSH, CDR2 LQKENI. V was clipped by 3 bases and J by 8 bases, with 10 bases between them. There are 13 residues in the CDR3. Together with reference TRBV18 and TRBJ1-4, the CDR3 gives the full variable domain: NAGVMQNPRHLVRRRGQEARLRCSPMKGHSHVYWYRQLPEEGLKFMVYLQKENIIDESGMPKERFSAEFPKEGPSILRIQQVVRGDSAAYFCASSPARGEKLFFGSGTQLSVL.

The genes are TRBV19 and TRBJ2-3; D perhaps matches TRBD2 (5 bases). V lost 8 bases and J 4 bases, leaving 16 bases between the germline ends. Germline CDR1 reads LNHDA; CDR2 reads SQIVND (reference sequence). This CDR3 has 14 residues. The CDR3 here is CASLMRARPDTQYF. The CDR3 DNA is TGTGCCAGTCTTATGAGGGCCCGGCCAGATACGCAGTATTTT.

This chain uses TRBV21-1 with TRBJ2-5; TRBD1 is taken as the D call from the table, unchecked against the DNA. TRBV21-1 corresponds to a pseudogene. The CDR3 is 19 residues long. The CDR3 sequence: CASSNCCRDSDVLRRTQYF. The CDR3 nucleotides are TGTGCCAGCAGCAACTGCTGTAGGGACAGCGACGTCCTTCGAAGGACCCAGTACTTC.

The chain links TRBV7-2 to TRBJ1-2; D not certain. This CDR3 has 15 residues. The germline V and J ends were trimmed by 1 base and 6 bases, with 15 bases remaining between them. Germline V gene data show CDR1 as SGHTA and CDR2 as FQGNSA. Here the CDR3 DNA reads TGTGCCAGCAGCTTAGTGGCAGGAGGAGTCAATGGCTACACCTTC. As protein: CASSLVAGGVNGYTF. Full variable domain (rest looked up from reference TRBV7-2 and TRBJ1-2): GAGVSQSPSNKVTEKGKDVELRCDPISGHTALYWYRQSLGQGLEFLIYFQGNSAPDKSGLPSDRFSAERTGGSVSTLTIQRTQQEDSAVYLCASSLVAGGVNGYTFGSGTRLTVV.